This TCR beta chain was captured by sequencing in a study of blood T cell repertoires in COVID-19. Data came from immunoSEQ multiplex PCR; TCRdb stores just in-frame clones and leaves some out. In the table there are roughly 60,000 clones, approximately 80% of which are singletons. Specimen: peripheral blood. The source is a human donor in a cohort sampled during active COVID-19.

CDR3 in amino acids: CATSDSDLLAGGTRRDTQYF. For the CDR3, the DNA is TGTGCCACCAGTGATTCCGACCTCCTAGCGGGAGGAACCAGGCGAGATACGCAGTATTTT. V gene TRBV24-1 combines with J gene TRBJ2-3, with TRBD2 matching 11 bases. Germline CDR1 KGHDR, CDR2 SFDVKD. V was pared by 2 bases and J by 5 bases, with 17 bases of the junction left unmatched. The CDR3 consists of 20 residues.